These 3 T cell receptor beta chains were all obtained from the same sample, sequenced in a study of cytomegalovirus exposure and HLA in healthy donors. PCR used 60 Vbeta primers and 13 Jbeta primers. Generated by immunoSEQ multiplex PCR, the TCRdb table keeps only in-frame clones and is missing some. The repertoire holds 100,000 to 150,000 clones, with 80% as singletons. Sequenced sample: PBMCs. The receptors were gathered from a female donor in good health and CMV-seronegative.

The gene calls are TRBV27 and TRBJ2-4, with a tentative D call TRBD1 (6 bases). There are 15 residues in the CDR3. CDR1 and CDR2 from the germline V gene are MNHEY and SMNVEV (reference sequence). V was trimmed by 7 bases and J by 0 bases, leaving 13 bases between them. CDR3 in amino acids: CASTHRALAKNIQYF. In DNA form, the CDR3 reads TGTGCCAGCACCCACAGGGCGCTAGCCAAAAACATTCAGTACTTC.

As concerns this clone: At the DNA level, this CDR3 is encoded by other sequences in the same sample as well. This sequence joins TRBV5-6 and TRBJ1-1; TRBD1 is a possible D gene (5 bases). The germline gives CDR1 SGHDT, CDR2 YYEEEE. V was clipped by 2 bases and J by 0 bases, with 20 bases between them. The CDR3 length is 18 residues. Here the CDR3 reads CASSLRTWQGGMNTEAFF. CDR3 coding DNA: TGTGCCAGCAGCTTAAGAACGTGGCAGGGAGGAATGAACACTGAAGCTTTCTTT.

The chain couples TRBV6-1 to TRBJ2-2, with D possibly matching TRBD1 (6 bases). CDR3 size: 15 residues. V gave up 2 bases and J gave up 1 base, with 8 bases separating them. Germline V lookup: CDR1 MNHNS, CDR2 SASEGT. Here the CDR3 reads CASSENRENTGELFF. The CDR3 nucleotides read TGTGCCAGCAGTGAAAACAGGGAGAACACCGGGGAGCTGTTTTTT.